The 27 T cell receptor beta chains listed next were all sequenced from one sample in a study of blood T cell repertoires in COVID-19 (dated by TCRdb to about 2020). Library preparation was by the immunoSEQ multiplex PCR assay. TCRdb took over this immuneACCESS table, retaining in-frame rearrangements with V and J assigned. Such tables are incomplete; in checked studies, under half of the missing clones stem from an unresolved V gene, and the remainder is unexplained. This sample comprises about 55,000 clones, 85% of them detected only once. More than 9.5% of the sample belongs to the ten largest clones. The specimen sequenced was peripheral blood. These receptors were taken from a human donor in a cohort sampled during active COVID-19.

V gene TRBV7-9 combines with J gene TRBJ2-3; TRBD2 matches at 11 bases. There are 15 residues in the CDR3. CDR1 is SEHNR and CDR2 is FQNEAQ in the germline V gene (reference sequence). J was trimmed by 8 bases and V by 4 bases; bases with no gene match: 8. CDR3 DNA: TGTGCCAGCAGCTCCTCTAGCGGGGGGACGGGTACGCAGTATTTT. As protein: CASSSSSGGTGTQYF.

The sample holds one count of this clone. The chain has TRBV7-2 and TRBJ1-1, with D perhaps matching TRBD1 (5 bases). CDR1 is SGHTA and CDR2 is FQGNSA in the germline V gene. The V and J ends lost 1 base and 2 bases respectively, with 17 bases between them. The CDR3 totals 17 residues. CDR3 sequence: CASSLGIFGGKNTEAFF. DNA of the CDR3: TGTGCCAGCAGCTTAGGTATTTTCGGGGGTAAAAACACTGAAGCTTTCTTT.

The V gene is TRBV25-1, the J gene TRBJ1-4, with D perhaps matching TRBD1 (6 bases). The CDR3 length is 15 residues. Germline assignment: CDR1 MGHDK and CDR2 SYGVNS. V gave up 4 bases and J gave up 8 bases, with 17 bases separating them. The CDR3 here is CASSAALGAGEKLFF. In DNA, the CDR3 is TGTGCCAGCAGTGCCGCTTTGGGGGCTGGGGAAAAACTGTTTTTT.

This rearrangement joins TRBV10-3 to TRBJ1-4; 9 bases align to TRBD1. Germline-derived CDR1 and CDR2 are ENHRY and SYGVKD. CDR3 length: 14 residues. The J segment lost 5 bases and the V segment lost 5 bases, leaving 3 bases of the junction unmatched. The CDR3 here is CAISRDRENEKLFF. CDR3 nucleotides: TGTGCCATCAGTAGGGACAGGGAAAATGAAAAACTGTTTTTT.

The chain couples TRBV9 to TRBJ2-2, with D hard to call. This CDR3 has 16 amino acids. CDR1 SGDLS and CDR2 YYNGEE come from the germline V gene. The ends were cut back, 0 bases at V and 0 bases at J, with 9 bases in the middle. CDR3 in amino acids: CASSVVGGSNTGELFF. The CDR3 DNA is TGTGCCAGCAGCGTAGTCGGCGGATCGAACACCGGGGAGCTGTTTTTT.

V usage is TRBV28 and J usage is TRBJ2-5; 8 bases align to TRBD1. Unmatched junction bases numbered 9, after V lost 6 bases and J lost 3 bases. Germline V gene sequence: CDR1 MDHEN, CDR2 SYDVKM. The CDR3 has 15 residues. The CDR3 DNA reads as TGTGCCAGCAGCCCTGGGGACAGGAGAGAAGAGACCCAGTACTTC. It yields the protein CASSPGDRREETQYF.

J is TRBJ2-7 and V is TRBV7-3; 10 bases map to TRBD2. Per germline, CDR1 SGHTA and CDR2 FQGTGA. J gave up 4 bases and V 5 bases, and 5 bases lay outside the gene matches. The CDR3 totals 14 residues. The CDR3: CASSPGTSAYEQYF. In nucleotides, the CDR3 is TGTGCCAGCAGCCCTGGGACTAGCGCTTACGAGCAGTACTTC.

The chain carries TRBV11-1 and TRBJ2-1; D might be TRBD2 (5 bases). Trimming stripped 5 bases from V and 6 bases from J, with 20 bases between. Germline V gene sequence: CDR1 SGHAT, CDR2 FQDESV (reference sequence). There are 16 residues in the CDR3. As DNA, the CDR3 is TGTGCCAGCAGCCCAATGGAGACTTCCGGGGTCAATGAGCAGTTCTTC. Translation gives CASSPMETSGVNEQFF.

This chain links TRBV29-1 with TRBJ2-7, with D possibly being TRBD2 (6 bases). Deletions cut 4 bases from V and 3 bases from J, with 13 bases between. Germline CDR1 is SQVTM and CDR2 is ANQGSEA. The CDR3 contains 13 residues. The CDR3 region has the DNA TGCAGCGTTGGGACGGGAGTTCGCTACGAGCAGTACTTC. It codes for CSVGTGVRYEQYF.

The V call is TRBV6-5, the J call TRBJ2-7, with 9 bases that match TRBD2. J lost 2 bases, V lost 2 bases, and 4 bases had no gene match. Germline V CDR1 and CDR2: MNHEY, SVGAGI. This CDR3 spans 15 amino acids. CDR3 in DNA: TGTGCCAGCAGTTACGACGCTAGCGGGGCCTACGAGCAGTACTTC. Its protein is CASSYDASGAYEQYF.

The genes are TRBV7-3 and TRBJ2-3; 12 nucleotides line up with TRBD1. J gave up 2 bases and V 0 bases, and 9 bases lay outside the gene matches. The CDR3 contains 19 residues. CDR1 and CDR2 (germline): SGHTA, FQGTGA. The chain's CDR3 is CASSLTYPGQGASTDTQYF. The CDR3 DNA reads TGTGCCAGCAGCTTAACCTATCCGGGACAGGGGGCTTCCACAGATACGCAGTATTTT.

The chain carries TRBV6-2 or TRBV6-3 and TRBJ2-1, with a possible D match to TRBD2 (6 bases). The CDR3 is 16 amino acids. CDR1 is MNHEY and CDR2 is SVGEGT in the germline V gene. V dropped 2 bases and J dropped 4 bases, with 15 bases sitting between them. The CDR3 loop is CASSYLGAGPYNEQFF. Written as DNA, the CDR3 is TGTGCCAGCAGTTACCTCGGGGCGGGACCATACAATGAGCAGTTCTTC.

V and J are TRBV19 and TRBJ1-2, with 9 bases lining up with TRBD1. Germline V gives CDR1 LNHDA, CDR2 SQIVND (reference sequence). This CDR3 spans 13 amino acids. With 6 bases clipped from V and 7 bases from J, the junction kept 6 bases outside the gene matches. This CDR3 is CASRPGQGVGYTF. The CDR3 DNA reads TGTGCCAGTAGGCCGGGACAGGGCGTTGGCTACACCTTC.

On this clone: This sample includes further DNA sequences coding for the same CDR3. The chain's CDR3 is CASSSDLETQYF. The CDR3 DNA is TGCGCCAGCAGCAGCGACTTAGAGACCCAGTACTTC. V usage is TRBV5-1 and J usage is TRBJ2-5; unclear D gene. The germline gives CDR1 SGHRS, CDR2 YFSETQ. There are 12 residues in the CDR3. The ends were cut back, 4 bases at V and 4 bases at J, with 8 bases in the middle.

The chain combines TRBV30 with TRBJ2-1, with TRBD2 matching 13 bases. Germline loops: CDR1 GTSNPN, CDR2 SVGIG (reference sequence). This CDR3 has 15 amino acids. V shed 0 bases, J shed 6 bases, and the junction held 2 bases outside the gene matches. As DNA, the CDR3 is TGTGCCTGGAGTGTACTAGCGGGAGGGCCCAATGAGCAGTTCTTC. Its protein is CAWSVLAGGPNEQFF.

This clone was picked up one time. This sequence joins TRBV28 and TRBJ2-1; tentative D call: TRBD1 (6 bases). Between the trimmed V and J ends, which lost 7 bases and 8 bases, there was a span of 15 bases. CDR3 length equals 13 residues. Germline V gives CDR1 MDHEN, CDR2 SYDVKM. The CDR3 coding sequence is TGTGCCAGCATCTTGCCGGGACACGATGAGCAGTTCTTC. It yields the protein CASILPGHDEQFF.

This clone was seen only once. The rearrangement uses TRBV29-1 and TRBJ2-7; 12 bases agree with TRBD1. The CDR3 runs to 14 residues. The ends lost 6 bases at V and 5 bases at J; junction bases unmatched: 8. The V gene's germline CDR1 is SQVTM and CDR2 ANQGSEA. CDR3 amino acids: CSVITGTGGDEQYF. The CDR3 DNA reads TGCAGCGTCATTACCGGGACAGGGGGCGACGAGCAGTACTTC.

The chain couples TRBV5-8 to TRBJ2-1, with TRBD2 matching over 7 bases. This CDR3 is 15 amino acids long. V was pared by 7 bases and J by 3 bases, with 10 bases of the junction left unmatched. The germline V gene encodes CDR1 SGHTS and CDR2 YDEGEE. Written as DNA, the CDR3 is TGTGCCAGCGAAGAGGTGGGGAGGGGCTACAATGAGCAGTTCTTC. Encoded protein: CASEEVGRGYNEQFF. The entire variable domain, with the rest obtained from reference TRBV5-8 and TRBJ2-1, is as follows: EAGVTQSPTHLIKTRGQQATLRCSPISGHTSVYWYQQALGLGLQFLLWYDEGEERNRGNFPPRFSGRQFPNYSSELNVNALELEDSALYLCASEEVGRGYNEQFFGPGTRLTVL.

This chain uses TRBV10-2 with TRBJ2-7; 9 positions agree with TRBD2. The CDR3 loop spans 15 amino acids. V lost 8 bases, J lost 5 bases, and 13 bases stayed unmatched. From germline, CDR1 is WSHSY and CDR2 SAAADI. The CDR3, as DNA: TGCGCCAGCTCCCATGGCGGGAGGGCCGGGAACGAGCAGTACTTC. It yields the protein CASSHGGRAGNEQYF.

The V call is TRBV5-6, the J call TRBJ1-4; 10 bases match TRBD1. CDR1 SGHDT and CDR2 YYEEEE come from the germline V gene. This CDR3 contains 14 residues. V gave up 6 bases and J gave up 7 bases; unmatched junction bases: 6. The chain's CDR3 is CASTRDRGGEKLFF. The CDR3 DNA follows: TGTGCCAGCACTAGGGACAGGGGCGGTGAAAAACTGTTTTTT.

The CDR3 here is CASSLRGSEVEQFF. The CDR3 nucleotides read TGTGCCAGCAGCTTAAGAGGGAGCGAGGTTGAGCAGTTCTTC. The J gene is TRBJ2-1, the V gene TRBV7-3; D might be TRBD2 (5 bases). Germline V gives CDR1 SGHTA, CDR2 FQGTGA. CDR3 length equals 14 residues. V lost 1 base to trimming and J lost 9 bases, with 13 bases between them.

This clone was observed once. The chain uses TRBV11-2 and TRBJ1-5; D ambiguous. The CDR3 is made up of 15 amino acids. Germline CDR1 and CDR2: SGHAT and FQNNGV. V was trimmed by 1 base and J by 0 bases, leaving 7 bases between them. CDR3 DNA: TGTGCCAGCAGCTTAGGAGGGTTTAGCAATCAGCCCCAGCATTTT. Translated: CASSLGGFSNQPQHF. The full variable domain, its missing parts supplied by reference TRBV11-2 and TRBJ1-5, is EAGVAQSPRYKIIEKRQSVAFWCNPISGHATLYWYQQILGQGPKLLIQFQNNGVVDDSQLPKDRFSAERLKGVDSTLKIQPAKLEDSAVYLCASSLGGFSNQPQHFGDGTRLSIL.

The rearrangement links TRBV7-9 to TRBJ2-2; 11 positions agree with TRBD2. Germline CDR1 is SEHNR and CDR2 is FQNEAQ (reference sequence). After removal of 3 bases from V and 0 bases from J, the junction contained 3 bases not matched to a gene. The CDR3 covers 17 residues. CDR3 nucleotide sequence: TGTGCCAGCAGCTTTCAACTAGCGGGGGCGAACACCGGGGAGCTGTTTTTT. This sequence encodes CASSFQLAGANTGELFF. The variable domain in full, completed from reference TRBV7-9 and TRBJ2-2, reads DTGVSQNPRHKITKRGQNVTFRCDPISEHNRLYWYRQTLGQGPEFLTYFQNEAQLEKSRLLSDRFSAERPKGSFSTLEIQRTEQGDSAMYLCASSFQLAGANTGELFFGEGSRLTVL.

This clone has only one observation. CDR3 sequence reads: CASSFSFGRNTGELFF. DNA of the CDR3: TGTGCCAGCAGTTTTTCCTTCGGGAGGAACACCGGGGAGCTGTTTTTT. V gene TRBV27 combines with J gene TRBJ2-2; tentatively, D is TRBD2 (6 bases). Germline values: CDR1 MNHEY, CDR2 SMNVEV (reference sequence). V gave up 3 bases and J gave up 1 base, with 12 bases separating them. This CDR3 region has 16 residues.

The chain recombines TRBV30 with TRBJ2-4, with 8 bases fitting TRBD1. The CDR3 extends over 13 amino acids. V was pared by 2 bases and J by 4 bases, with 1 base of the junction left unmatched. Germline CDR1 is GTSNPN and CDR2 is SVGIG (reference sequence). CDR3 nucleotide sequence: TGTGCCTGGAGTCGGACAGGGAAAAACATTCAGTACTTC. Residues: CAWSRTGKNIQYF.

The gene calls are TRBV7-2 and TRBJ2-7, with unresolved D. The CDR3 length is 12 residues. Germline V CDR1 and CDR2: SGHTA, FQGNSA. Trimming took off 1 base at V and 6 bases at J, with 7 bases between the two ends. Here the CDR3 reads CASSLVRGEQYF. CDR3 nucleotides: TGTGCCAGCAGCTTAGTAAGAGGCGAGCAGTACTTC.

The gene calls are TRBV5-1 and TRBJ1-5; D is uncertain. The CDR3 is 15 residues long. Germline lookup yields CDR1 SGHRS and CDR2 YFSETQ. V lost 0 bases to trimming and J lost 3 bases, with 10 bases between them. In nucleotides, the CDR3 is TGCGCCAGCAGCTTGGTCGCGGGGAACAATCAGCCCCAGCATTTT. Translation: CASSLVAGNNQPQHF.